The TCR beta chain described here comes from a study of blood T cell repertoires in COVID-19. Study in general: Spain, Italy and the United States supplied samples that represented acute and convalescent COVID-19.

The assay was immunoSEQ multiplex PCR, and TCRdb's table has in-frame clones only and misses some. The sample yields fewer than 150,000 clones, more than 70% seen once. The CDR3 has 13 amino acids. The ends lost 4 bases at V and 5 bases at J; junction bases unmatched: 6. Germline CDR1 SGHRS, CDR2 YFSETQ. The material sequenced was peripheral blood. The V call is TRBV5-1, the J call TRBJ2-7; 7 nucleotides agree with TRBD1. The receptor was isolated from a woman aged 55-69 years with acute or convalescent COVID-19. The CDR3 loop is CASSKGQWDEQYF. The CDR3 coding sequence is TGCGCCAGCAGCAAGGGACAGTGGGACGAGCAGTACTTC.